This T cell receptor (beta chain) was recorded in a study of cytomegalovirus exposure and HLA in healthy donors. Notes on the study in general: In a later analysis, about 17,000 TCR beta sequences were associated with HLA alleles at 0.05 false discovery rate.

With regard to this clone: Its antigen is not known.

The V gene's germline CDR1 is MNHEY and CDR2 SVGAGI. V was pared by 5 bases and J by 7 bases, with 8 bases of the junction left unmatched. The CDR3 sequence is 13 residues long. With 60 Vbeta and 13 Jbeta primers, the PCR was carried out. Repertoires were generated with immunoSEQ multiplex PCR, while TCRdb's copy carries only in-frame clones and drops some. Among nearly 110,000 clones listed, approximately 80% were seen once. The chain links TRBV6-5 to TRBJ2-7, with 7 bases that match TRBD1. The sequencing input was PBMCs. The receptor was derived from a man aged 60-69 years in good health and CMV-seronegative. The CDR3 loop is CASSRRDRREQYF. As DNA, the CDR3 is TGTGCCAGCAGTCGTCGGGACAGACGGGAGCAGTACTTC.